This is a list of T cell receptor beta chains from one sample in a study of T-cell memory formation after mild COVID-19. TCRdb analysed the 5' RACE reads with MiXCR anew, one entry per CDR3 protein. The data hold 250,000 to 350,000 distinct CDR3 sequences, with approximately 16% observed a single time. The sequencing sample was made of PBMCs or a T cell subset sorted from them (not recorded which). The origin of the receptors is a young man who had mild COVID-19 (a few samples of this study predate the infection). Cell type and time point are not known. Each CDR3 is given with its conserved first and last residue. The D gene is left open where the match is weak. Only part of the rows carry a size: once, few, many, or a class if the clone is expanded.

size: few; V: TRBV24-1; J: TRBJ2-3; D: TRBD2; CDR3: CATSSTSGGAEPDTQYF; DNA: TGTGCCACCAGTTCGACTAGCGGGGGGGCCGAGCCAGATACGCAGTATTTT
size: many; V: TRBV9; J: TRBJ1-1; D: TRBD1; CDR3: CASSAGGNTEAFF; DNA: TGTGCCAGCAGCGCAGGGGGGAACACTGAAGCTTTCTTT
size: many; V: TRBV29-1; J: TRBJ2-3; D: TRBD2; CDR3: CSVRRGEYGTQYF; DNA: TGCAGCGTGAGGCGGGGGGAGTATGGTACGCAGTATTTT
size: -; V: TRBV12-3/TRBV12-4; J: TRBJ2-5; D: -; CDR3: CASSLDETQYF; DNA: TGTGCCAGCAGTTTAGATGAGACCCAGTACTTC
size: -; V: TRBV6-2/TRBV6-3; J: TRBJ2-3; D: -; CDR3: CASSSHPVTDTQYF; DNA: TGTGCCAGCAGTTCTCACCCCGTCACAGATACGCAGTATTTT
size: -; V: TRBV12-3/TRBV12-4; J: TRBJ1-4; D: -; CDR3: CASSLVTRWDEKLFF; DNA: TGTGCCAGCAGTTTAGTTACGAGATGGGACGAAAAACTGTTTTTT
size: -; V: TRBV3-1; J: TRBJ1-2; D: TRBD1; CDR3: CASSQEETGDGYGYTF; DNA: TGTGCCAGCAGCCAAGAGGAGACAGGGGACGGATATGGCTACACCTTC
size: -; V: TRBV7-8; J: TRBJ2-1; D: -; CDR3: CASSRTANNEQFF; DNA: TGTGCCAGCAGCCGGACAGCTAACAATGAGCAGTTCTTC
size: many; V: TRBV12-3/TRBV12-4; J: TRBJ2-1; D: -; CDR3: CASSPNTVEQFF; DNA: TGTGCCAGCAGCCCGAACACCGTTGAGCAGTTCTTC
size: -; V: TRBV6-2/TRBV6-3; J: TRBJ1-1; D: -; CDR3: CASGEGAEAFF; DNA: TGTGCCAGCGGGGAGGGGGCTGAAGCTTTCTTT
size: few; V: TRBV12-3/TRBV12-4; J: TRBJ2-1; D: TRBD2; CDR3: CASSWGPLAGASNEQFF; DNA: TGTGCCAGCAGTTGGGGCCCACTAGCGGGGGCCTCCAATGAGCAGTTCTTC
size: -; V: TRBV5-1; J: TRBJ2-3; D: TRBD2; CDR3: CASSPRPARTSGTEDTQYF; DNA: TGCGCCAGCAGCCCCCGTCCCGCGCGGACTAGCGGTACTGAGGATACGCAGTATTTT
size: -; V: TRBV3-1; J: TRBJ2-3; D: -; CDR3: CASSQAVTDTQYF; DNA: TGTGCCAGCAGCCAGGCAGTCACAGATACGCAGTATTTT